Presented here are 5 T cell receptor beta chains from one specimen sequenced in a study of neoadjuvant anti-PD-1 for oral cavity cancer. TCRdb's table, derived via immunoSEQ multiplex PCR, lists solely in-frame clones and lacks some. The sample yields some 13,000 clones, about 60% seen once. The starting material was tumor tissue, obtained before nivolumab (anti-PD-1) treatment. The receptor set was obtained from a person between 40 and 85 years old with oral cavity squamous cell carcinoma. The donor label of this sample is uncertain.

This clone was seen more than once but under ten times. The V call is TRBV7-6, the J call TRBJ2-2, with D possibly being TRBD2 (5 bases). V was trimmed by 2 bases and J by 1 base, leaving 8 bases between them. This CDR3 spans 15 amino acids. CDR1 is SGHVS and CDR2 is FNYEAQ in the germline V gene. CDR3 protein: CASSLQGGNTGELFF. In DNA, the CDR3 is TGTGCCAGCAGCTTACAAGGAGGGAACACCGGGGAGCTGTTTTTT. The full variable domain, rest sourced from reference TRBV7-6 and TRBJ2-2, is GAGVSQSPRYKVTKRGQDVALRCDPISGHVSLYWYRQALGQGPEFLTYFNYEAQQDKSGLPNDRFSAERPEGSISTLTIQRTEQRDSAMYRCASSLQGGNTGELFFGEGSRLTVL.

The chain combines TRBV6-5 with TRBJ2-5, with 9 positions matching TRBD1. J gave up 2 bases and V 0 bases, and 4 bases lay outside the gene matches. CDR1 is MNHEY and CDR2 is SVGAGI in the germline V gene. The CDR3 length is 16 residues. CDR3 amino acids: CASSYSGQGKQETQYF. The CDR3 nucleotides read TGTGCCAGCAGTTACTCGGGACAGGGCAAACAAGAGACCCAGTACTTC.

The CDR3 here is CASSLKQGVPYNEQFF. The CDR3 DNA sequence: TGTGCCAGCAGTCTTAAACAGGGGGTTCCCTACAATGAGCAGTTCTTC. This sequence joins TRBV16 and TRBJ2-1, with 8 bases matching TRBD1. In germline, CDR1 is KGHSY, CDR2 FQNENV. V was clipped by 6 bases and J by 2 bases; unmatched bases: 9. The CDR3 loop spans 16 amino acids. Combining the CDR3 with reference TRBV16 and TRBJ2-1 gives the whole variable domain GEEVAQTPKHLVRGEGQKAKLYCAPIKGHSYVFWYQQVLKNEFKFLISFQNENVFDETGMPKERFSAKCLPNSPCSLEIQATKLEDSAVYFCASSLKQGVPYNEQFFGPGTRLTVL.

This clone was found a few times. The chain carries TRBV6-5 and TRBJ2-3; no reliable D call. The V end was cut by 7 bases, the J end by 5 bases, with 7 bases between. The CDR3 is 11 amino acids. Germline V CDR1 and CDR2: MNHEY, SVGAGI. This chain's CDR3 is CASNWGDTQYF. As DNA, the CDR3 is TGTGCCAGCAATTGGGGAGATACGCAGTATTTT.

V is TRBV5-6 and J is TRBJ2-1; D not certain. Germline V CDR1 and CDR2: SGHDT, YYEEEE. CDR3 length: 16 residues. V lost 0 bases to trimming and J lost 5 bases, with 15 bases between them. CDR3 sequence reads: CASSLVPRGRHNEQFF. The CDR3 bases are TGTGCCAGCAGCTTGGTCCCGCGTGGGCGGCACAATGAGCAGTTCTTC.